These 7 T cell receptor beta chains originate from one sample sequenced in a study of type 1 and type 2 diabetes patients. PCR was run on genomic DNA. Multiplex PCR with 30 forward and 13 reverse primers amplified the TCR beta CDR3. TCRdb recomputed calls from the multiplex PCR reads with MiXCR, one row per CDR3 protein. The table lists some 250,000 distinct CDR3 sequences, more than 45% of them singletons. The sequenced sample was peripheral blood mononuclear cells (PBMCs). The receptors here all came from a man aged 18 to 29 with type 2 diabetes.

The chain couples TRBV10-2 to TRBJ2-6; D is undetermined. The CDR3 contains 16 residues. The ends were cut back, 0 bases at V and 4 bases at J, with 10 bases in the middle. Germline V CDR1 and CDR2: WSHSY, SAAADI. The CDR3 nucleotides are TGCGCCAGCAGTGAGTCGGACCGGAGAGGGGCCAACGTCCTGACTTTC. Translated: CASSESDRRGANVLTF.

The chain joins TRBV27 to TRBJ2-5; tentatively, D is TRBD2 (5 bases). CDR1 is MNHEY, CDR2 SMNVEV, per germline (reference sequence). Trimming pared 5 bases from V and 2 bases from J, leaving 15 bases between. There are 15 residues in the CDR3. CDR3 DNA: TGTGCCAGCAGTCTGTCGGGGATAGGGCAAGAGACCCAGTACTTC. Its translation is CASSLSGIGQETQYF.

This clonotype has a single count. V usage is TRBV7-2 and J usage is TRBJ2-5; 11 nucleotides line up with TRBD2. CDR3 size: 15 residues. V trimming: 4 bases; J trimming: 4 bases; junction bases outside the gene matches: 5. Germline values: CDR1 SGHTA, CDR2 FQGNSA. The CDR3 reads CASSYSGGAPETQYF. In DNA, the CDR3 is TGTGCCAGCAGCTATAGCGGGGGGGCCCCAGAGACCCAGTACTTC.

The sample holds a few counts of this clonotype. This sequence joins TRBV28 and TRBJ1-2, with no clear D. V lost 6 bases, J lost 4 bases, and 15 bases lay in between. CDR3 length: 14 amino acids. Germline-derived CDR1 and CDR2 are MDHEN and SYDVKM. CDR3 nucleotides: TGTGCCAGCAGCCCAGACCGGTCCGCCTATGGCTACACCTTC. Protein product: CASSPDRSAYGYTF.

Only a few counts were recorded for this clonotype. As DNA, the CDR3 is TGCAGTGCAGGCAGAGAGCAGTACTTC. This translates into CSAGREQYF. The J gene is TRBJ2-7, the V gene TRBV20-1, with D unresolved. Germline loops: CDR1 DFQATT, CDR2 SNEGSKA (reference sequence). With 6 bases removed from V and 7 bases from J, the gap between germline ends came to 7 bases. This CDR3 is built from 9 residues.

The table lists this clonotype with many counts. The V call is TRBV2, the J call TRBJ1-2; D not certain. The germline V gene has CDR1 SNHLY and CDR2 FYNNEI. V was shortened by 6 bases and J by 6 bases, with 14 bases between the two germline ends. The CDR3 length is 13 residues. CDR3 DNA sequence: TGTGCCAGCAGGGGAAACGGGATACATGGCTACACCTTC. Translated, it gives CASRGNGIHGYTF.

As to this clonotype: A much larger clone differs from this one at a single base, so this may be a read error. This chain's CDR3 is CASSEGTSGTYEQCF. DNA for the CDR3: TGTGCCAGCAGTGAGGGGACTAGCGGTACCTACGAGCAGTGCTTC. The gene calls are TRBV13 and TRBJ2-7, with TRBD2 matching 11 bases. The germline V gene has CDR1 PRHDT and CDR2 FYEKMQ (reference sequence). The CDR3 sequence is 15 residues long.